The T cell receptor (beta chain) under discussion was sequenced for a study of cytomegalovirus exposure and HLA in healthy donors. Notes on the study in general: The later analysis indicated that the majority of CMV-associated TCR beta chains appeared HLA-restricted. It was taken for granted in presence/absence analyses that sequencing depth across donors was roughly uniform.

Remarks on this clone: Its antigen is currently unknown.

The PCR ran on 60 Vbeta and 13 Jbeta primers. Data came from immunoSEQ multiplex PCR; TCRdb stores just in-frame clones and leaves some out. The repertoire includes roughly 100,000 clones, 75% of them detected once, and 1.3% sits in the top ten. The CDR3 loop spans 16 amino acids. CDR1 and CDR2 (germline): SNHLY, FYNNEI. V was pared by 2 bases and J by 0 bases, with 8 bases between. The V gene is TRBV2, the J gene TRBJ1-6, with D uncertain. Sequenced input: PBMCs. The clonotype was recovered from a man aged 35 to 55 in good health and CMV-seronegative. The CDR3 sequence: CASSESPGSYNSPLHF. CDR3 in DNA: TGTGCCAGCAGTGAAAGCCCGGGCTCCTATAATTCACCCCTCCACTTT.